Shown below are 22 T cell receptor beta chains from a single sample sequenced in a study of response to subunit inactivated influenza vaccine. TCRdb re-called the RT-PCR reads with MiXCR, one entry per CDR3 protein. This table has 560,000 or so distinct CDR3 sequences, about 7.6% appearing once. This specimen was PBMCs from blood, taken 23 months after vaccination. Every receptor here comes from a man in his fifties or sixties who received an inactivated influenza vaccine.

The CDR3 nucleotides read TGCGCCAGCAGTGAGTCCATGGGGGGGATGTACAATGAGCAGTTCTTC. Its protein is CASSESMGGMYNEQFF. This chain connects TRBV10-1 to TRBJ2-1; 7 nucleotides agree with TRBD2. Per the germline V gene, CDR1 is WNHNN and CDR2 is SYGVQD (reference sequence). The junction had 6 bases not matched to a gene; V was cut back by 0 bases and J by 4 bases. The CDR3 totals 16 residues.

This clonotype showed up just a few times. This chain connects TRBV20-1 to TRBJ1-3, with no clear D. CDR1 DFQATT and CDR2 SNEGSKA come from the germline V gene (reference sequence). V was pared by 3 bases and J by 1 base, with 7 bases between. The CDR3 sequence is 13 residues long. CDR3 nucleotide sequence: TGCAGTGCTAGGAGTCCATCTGGAAACACCATATATTTT. Protein product: CSARSPSGNTIYF.

This clonotype was recorded at least ten times. V gene TRBV20-1 combines with J gene TRBJ2-1, with D possibly matching TRBD1 (5 bases). Germline CDR1 is DFQATT and CDR2 is SNEGSKA (reference sequence). The V gene lost 3 bases and the J gene lost 7 bases, with 10 bases spanning the gap. CDR3 length equals 12 residues. The CDR3 nucleotides read TGCAGTGCTAGCAGGGTGGGGAATGAGCAGTTCTTC. It specifies CSASRVGNEQFF.

This chain links TRBV28 with TRBJ2-3, with unresolved D. The V end was cut by 6 bases, the J end by 2 bases, with 12 bases between. The CDR3 has 14 amino acids. Germline loops: CDR1 MDHEN, CDR2 SYDVKM. The CDR3 reads CASSPPINTDTQYF. The CDR3 nucleotides are TGTGCCAGCAGCCCACCGATAAACACAGATACGCAGTATTTT.

This clonotype has at least ten counts. The J gene is TRBJ2-1, the V gene TRBV10-3; TRBD2 aligns across 7 bases. The trim removed 0 bases at V and 4 bases at J, leaving 6 bases unmatched. CDR3 length equals 16 residues. Looked up from germline, CDR1 is ENHRY and CDR2 is SYGVKD. The CDR3 DNA is TGTGCCATCAGTGAGTCGGGCGGGAGAGGGTACAATGAGCAGTTCTTC. This sequence encodes CAISESGGRGYNEQFF.

This clonotype was seen many times. CDR3 coding DNA: TGCAGCGCCGAGCCCAGGCAGGACAGGGGGGTACAGGGTGAGCAGTTCTTC. It translates to CSAEPRQDRGVQGEQFF. The chain employs TRBV29-1 and TRBJ2-1; 10 bases map to TRBD1. Germline CDR1 and CDR2: SQVTM and ANQGSEA. The ends lost 7 bases at V and 9 bases at J; junction bases unmatched: 21. The CDR3 runs 17 residues.

J is TRBJ2-3 and V is TRBV7-3; D is unclear. V lost 1 base, J lost 4 bases, and 6 bases lay in between. CDR1 is SGHTA and CDR2 is FQGTGA in the germline V gene. The CDR3 sequence is 13 residues long. The CDR3 coding sequence is TGTGCCAGCAGCTTAAGCCCGGCAGATACGCAGTATTTT. Translation: CASSLSPADTQYF.

This clonotype was seen at least ten times. The junction differs from germline at one of its ends, possibly a read error. The chain has TRBV6-4 and TRBJ2-1, with D possibly TRBD1 on 5 matching bases. The length of the CDR3 is 15 residues. In germline, CDR1 is MRHNA, CDR2 SNTAGT. The chain's CDR3 is CASSDPGKSSNEQFF. The CDR3, as DNA: TGTGCCAGCAGTGACCCAGGGAAGTCCTCCAATGAGCAGTTCTTC.

The chain links TRBV20-1 to TRBJ1-1; no clear D gene. Trimming removed 2 bases at V and 5 bases at J, with 3 bases between. Germline lookup yields CDR1 DFQATT and CDR2 SNEGSKA (reference sequence). This CDR3 spans 10 amino acids. DNA of the CDR3: TGCAGTGCTAGACGGACTGAAGCTTTCTTT. Translating gives CSARRTEAFF.

This clonotype was found many times. This CDR3 reads CASSLGSGPRTQYF. CDR3 nucleotides: TGTGCCAGCAGCTTAGGTAGCGGGCCGAGGACCCAGTACTTC. This sequence joins TRBV7-2 and TRBJ2-5, with 7 positions matching TRBD2. The V and J ends lost 1 base and 7 bases, in that order; junction bases with no gene match: 6. The CDR3 has 14 amino acids. Germline-derived CDR1 and CDR2 are SGHTA and FQGNSA.

The chain uses TRBV28 and TRBJ1-4; TRBD1 matches at 8 bases. The CDR3 spans 15 residues. The V segment lost 4 bases and the J segment 7 bases; nucleotides outside the gene matches: 8. Germline V gene sequence: CDR1 MDHEN, CDR2 SYDVKM. This CDR3 reads CASSYLDRAGEKLFF. The CDR3 DNA reads as TGTGCCAGCAGTTACTTGGACAGGGCTGGTGAAAAACTGTTTTTT. The complete variable domain, with remaining parts taken from reference TRBV28 and TRBJ1-4, reads DVKVTQSSRYLVKRTGEKVFLECVQDMDHENMFWYRQDPGLGLRLIYFSYDVKMKEKGDIPEGYSVSREKKERFSLILESASTNQTSMYLCASSYLDRAGEKLFFGSGTQLSVL.

In its sample, this clonotype was seen many times. This chain uses TRBV12-3 or TRBV12-4 with TRBJ1-4; tentatively, D is TRBD1 (6 bases). The CDR3 is 14 residues long. The ends were cut back, 7 bases at V and 4 bases at J, with 13 bases in the middle. The CDR3 DNA sequence: TGTGCCAGCAAGGGCTGGACAGATAATGAAAAACTGTTTTTT. Protein sequence: CASKGWTDNEKLFF.

There are many counts of this clonotype. The gene calls are TRBV7-9 and TRBJ2-4; D gene uncertain. This CDR3 spans 14 amino acids. V was trimmed by 6 bases and J by 5 bases, leaving 14 bases between them. Germline V CDR1 and CDR2: SEHNR, FQNEAQ (reference sequence). The CDR3 bases are TGTGCCAGCAGACCCGGCGCATACGAAAACATTCAGTACTTC. It specifies CASRPGAYENIQYF.

This clonotype was detected ten times or more. The rearrangement joins TRBV7-3 to TRBJ2-3, with 13 bases that match TRBD2. Germline CDR1 and CDR2: SGHTA and FQGTGA. The ends lost 2 bases at V and 5 bases at J; junction bases unmatched: 13. The CDR3 has 19 amino acids. The CDR3 DNA sequence: TGTGCCAGCAGCTTACGGGGACCGAGGACTAGCGGGAGTGGAGATACGCAGTATTTT. Protein sequence: CASSLRGPRTSGSGDTQYF.

This clonotype was picked up many times. This chain joins TRBV5-6 and TRBJ1-2; tentatively, D is TRBD1 (6 bases). The CDR3 extends over 14 amino acids. Between the trimmed V and J ends, which lost 4 bases and 0 bases, there was a span of 10 bases. The germline V gene encodes CDR1 SGHDT and CDR2 YYEEEE. The CDR3 here is CASSARDTNYGYTF. In nucleotides, the CDR3 is TGTGCCAGCAGCGCCCGGGACACTAACTATGGCTACACCTTC.

The sample holds many counts of this clonotype. V gene TRBV7-9 combines with J gene TRBJ1-1; TRBD1 might be the D (5 bases). Deletions cut 2 bases from V and 3 bases from J, with 10 bases between. The CDR3 is 14 residues long. Germline-derived CDR1 and CDR2 are SEHNR and FQNEAQ (reference sequence). The DNA for the CDR3 is TGTGCCAGCAGCTTAATCCAGGGTGACACTGAAGCTTTCTTT. Translating gives CASSLIQGDTEAFF.

Many counts were recorded for this clonotype. This rearrangement joins TRBV29-1 to TRBJ1-1; TRBD1 is a possible D gene (6 bases). This CDR3 has 12 residues. V was cut by 3 bases and J by 4 bases, with 9 bases left in between. Germline V gives CDR1 SQVTM, CDR2 ANQGSEA. CDR3 region: CSVEGGVTEAFF. The CDR3 DNA sequence: TGCAGCGTTGAGGGGGGCGTCACTGAAGCTTTCTTT.

This clonotype was detected ten times or more. The chain carries TRBV5-6 and TRBJ2-3; 7 bases fit TRBD1. CDR1 SGHDT and CDR2 YYEEEE come from the germline V gene. This CDR3 has 15 amino acids. V shed 2 bases, J shed 1 base, and the junction held 4 bases outside the gene matches. CDR3 in amino acids: CASSFGTARTDTQYF. CDR3 DNA: TGTGCCAGCAGCTTCGGGACAGCCCGCACAGATACGCAGTATTTT.

This clonotype was seen ten or more times. The chain recombines TRBV6-1 with TRBJ2-7, with unresolved D. V was clipped by 5 bases and J by 0 bases, with 11 bases between them. The germline CDR1 and CDR2 sequences are MNHNS and SASEGT. CDR3 size: 14 residues. The CDR3 spells CASSPDWSSYEQYF. The CDR3 DNA is TGTGCCAGCAGTCCCGACTGGTCCTCCTACGAGCAGTACTTC.

The chain is built from TRBV7-2 and TRBJ1-2, with a weak D call TRBD1 (5 bases). CDR3 length equals 14 residues. Trimming removed 3 bases at V and 6 bases at J, with 14 bases between. From germline, CDR1 is SGHTA and CDR2 FQGNSA. As DNA, the CDR3 is TGTGCCAGCAGCTTTCGAGGGGCGGATAATGGCTACACCTTC. It translates to CASSFRGADNGYTF.

The sample holds many counts of this clonotype. The chain carries TRBV10-3 and TRBJ1-2, with 10 bases lining up with TRBD1. CDR1 is ENHRY and CDR2 is SYGVKD in the germline V gene. The V gene end was trimmed by 3 bases and the J gene end by 3 bases; junction bases not matched to a gene: 13. CDR3 length equals 18 residues. CDR3 coding DNA: TGTGCCATCAGTGACCGAGCATCGGGACAGGGGATTCACTATGGCTACACCTTC. Protein product: CAISDRASGQGIHYGYTF.

This clonotype was seen a handful of times. The gene calls are TRBV4-2 and TRBJ1-5; 9 bases line up with TRBD1. CDR3 size: 17 residues. Per the germline V gene, CDR1 is LGHNA and CDR2 is YNFKEQ. Losses at the gene ends were 0 bases for V and 5 bases for J; bases not matched to a gene: 8. The CDR3 region is CASSQEAGQGGDQPQHF. Here the CDR3 DNA reads TGTGCCAGCAGCCAAGAGGCGGGACAGGGTGGCGATCAGCCCCAGCATTTT.